This T cell receptor (beta chain) stems from a study of blood T cell repertoires in COVID-19. Germline CDR1 and CDR2: SGHRS and YFSETQ. Trimming removed 2 bases from V and 2 bases from J, with 13 bases in between. The CDR3 is 15 amino acids. Source study methods: It was from reference gene primer amplification that nucleated cell counts were estimated. Data came from immunoSEQ multiplex PCR; TCRdb stores just in-frame clones and leaves some out. The DNA was the basis for D and trimming; V, J and clone size are from that table. The repertoire includes tens of thousands of clones, roughly 84% of them detected once, and approximately 1.4% sits in the top ten.

The sequencing input was peripheral blood. The chain carries TRBV5-1 and TRBJ1-1; no clear D gene. This receptor was obtained from a man aged 50 to 59 with acute or convalescent COVID-19. This chain's CDR3 is CASSLERARNTEAFF. In DNA, the CDR3 is TGCGCCAGCAGCTTAGAAAGAGCGCGAAACACTGAAGCTTTCTTT.